This section outlines one T cell receptor (beta chain) sequence together with its context. A much more abundant neighbour one base away suggests this may be a read error. The entry originates in a study of metastatic and nonmetastatic thyroid tumors. Through MiXCR, TCRdb re-clonotyped the PCR reads. The data hold 65,000 to 70,000 clones, with more than 13% observed a single time. No treatment had been given to any patient before thyroid surgery. The CDR3 length is 12 residues. Looked up from germline, CDR1 is SQVTM and CDR2 is ANQGSEA. The chain uses TRBV29-1 and TRBJ2-5; TRBD2 matches at 7 bases. The clonotype was recovered from a male donor with papillary thyroid cancer or a benign thyroid nodule (not recorded which). Some clones in this sample may be carry-over from other donors' samples. Input material: blood. This CDR3 is CSAAGEEETKYF. The CDR3 nucleotides are TGCAGCGCCGCGGGGGAGGAGGAGACCAAGTACTTC.